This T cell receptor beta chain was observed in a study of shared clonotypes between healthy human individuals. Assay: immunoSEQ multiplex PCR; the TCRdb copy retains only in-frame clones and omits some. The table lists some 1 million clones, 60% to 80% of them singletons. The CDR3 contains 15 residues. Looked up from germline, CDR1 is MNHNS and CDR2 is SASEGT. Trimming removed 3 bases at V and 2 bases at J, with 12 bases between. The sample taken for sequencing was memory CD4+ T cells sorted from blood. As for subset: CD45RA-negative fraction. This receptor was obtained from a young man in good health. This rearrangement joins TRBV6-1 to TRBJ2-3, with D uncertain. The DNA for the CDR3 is TGTGCCAGCAGTGACAGCATAGGTGCCACAGATACGCAGTATTTT. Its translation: CASSDSIGATDTQYF.